This entry concerns a single T cell receptor (beta chain). Its target is unknown. The sample is drawn from a study of PD-1 blockade in mismatch repair-deficient tumors. Study-level background: All were previously treated, progressing patients with 12 mismatch repair-deficient cancer types. Overall study findings and caveats: After pembrolizumab, tumor-resident clones rose rapidly, then generally contracted before radiologic responses.

This table comes from immunoSEQ multiplex PCR, and its TCRdb copy is limited to in-frame clones, with some not included. This table has 120,000 or so clones, 86% appearing once. Germline values: CDR1 SGHTA, CDR2 FQGTGA. The V segment lost 7 bases and the J segment 6 bases; nucleotides outside the gene matches: 16. The CDR3 sequence is 16 residues long. The specimen comprised peripheral blood, sampled 44 weeks after starting pembrolizumab. This TCR was sampled from an adult with mismatch repair-deficient cancer. The chain uses TRBV7-3 and TRBJ2-7, with TRBD2 identical over 9 bases. CDR3 coding DNA: TGTGCCAGCAAAGAACTAGCGGGCTGGGGGTGTGTCGAGCAGTACTTC. This sequence encodes CASKELAGWGCVEQYF. Based on the CDR3 plus reference TRBV7-3 and TRBJ2-7, the full variable domain is GAGVSQTPSNKVTEKGKYVELRCDPISGHTALYWYRQSLGQGPEFLIYFQGTGAADDSGLPNDRFFAVRPEGSVSTLKIQRTERGDSAVYLCASKELAGWGCVEQYFGPGTRLTVT.